This T cell receptor (beta chain) was retrieved from a study of T cell responses to AZD1222 COVID-19 vaccine. Study-wide findings and caveats: Vaccine-associated CD4 TCRs ranged over spike, dominating at 160-218 and 743-854. AZD1222 recipients seropositive at baseline numbered only five to seven. Nearly half of spike-specific TCRs reportedly go after variant regions that carry no mutations.

On this clone itself: Antigen specificity is unknown.

This CDR3 comprises 14 residues. Germline trimming cut 3 bases from V and 6 bases from J; bases unmatched to any gene: 3. Germline lookup yields CDR1 DFQATT and CDR2 SNEGSKA (reference sequence). Sequencing used immunoSEQ multiplex PCR; TCRdb keeps in-frame clones, though not all of them. The sample has 130,000 to 150,000 clones, about nine tenths seen once; the top ten hold 1.5% to 2%. The rearrangement joins TRBV20-1 to TRBJ2-2, with 11 nucleotides matching TRBD2. This receptor was taken from an adult who received the AZD1222 COVID-19 vaccine. Sequences were derived from peripheral blood, sampled 28 days after the second AZD1222 dose. The CDR3 region has the DNA TGCAGTGCTAGTCTAGCGGGAGGCGCCGGGGAGCTGTTTTTT. Its protein product is CSASLAGGAGELFF.